Presented here are 17 T cell receptor beta chains from one specimen sequenced in a study of tissue T cells after allogeneic stem cell transplantation. Produced via immunoSEQ multiplex PCR; TCRdb's table is partial and in-frame only. The table includes roughly 25,000 clones, 70% to 75% detected once. Sequences were derived from tissue from the ileum, sampled at autopsy. These receptors were taken from a female donor at least 60 years old with lung cancer.

CDR3: CATQYELGRDRTYNEQFF. The CDR3 DNA reads as TGTGCCACTCAGTATGAGCTCGGGCGGGACCGAACCTACAATGAGCAGTTCTTC. This chain connects TRBV19 to TRBJ2-1; a possible D gene is TRBD2 (6 bases). The CDR3 length is 18 residues. Between the trimmed V and J ends, which lost 10 bases and 2 bases, there was a span of 27 bases. CDR1 LNHDA and CDR2 SQIVND come from the germline V gene (reference sequence).

This rearrangement joins TRBV7-2 to TRBJ2-1; D uncertain. Per germline, CDR1 SGHTA and CDR2 FQGNSA. The CDR3 extends over 13 amino acids. Trimming shortened V by 5 bases and J by 3 bases, and 8 bases separated the two germline ends. The CDR3 DNA is TGTGCCAGCAGCGTCCAAAACTACAATGAGCAGTTCTTC. It specifies CASSVQNYNEQFF.

V gene TRBV12-5 combines with J gene TRBJ1-1; a weak D match, TRBD1 (5 bases). V lost 7 bases, J lost 2 bases, and 14 bases lay in between. CDR3 length: 14 residues. Germline assignment: CDR1 LGHNT and CDR2 FRNRAP. The CDR3 DNA sequence: TGTGCTAGTGTTAGGGCACAGGCCAACACTGAAGCTTTCTTT. Protein: CASVRAQANTEAFF. Full variable domain (outside the CDR3, taken from reference TRBV12-5 and TRBJ1-1): DARVTQTPRHKVTEMGQEVTMRCQPILGHNTVFWYRQTMMQGLELLAYFRNRAPLDDSGMPKDRFSAEMPDATLATLKIQPSEPRDSAVYFCASVRAQANTEAFFGQGTRLTVV.

This clone was observed a few times. The chain recombines TRBV5-1 with TRBJ1-2, with D maybe TRBD1 (6 bases). Per the germline V gene, CDR1 is SGHRS and CDR2 is YFSETQ. Trimming left V 6 bases short and J 4 bases short, with 22 bases between. The CDR3 has 16 residues. CDR3 DNA: TGCGCCAGCAAGGAGGTAGTCGGGGGGCCTTTCTATGGCTACACCTTC. The encoded protein is CASKEVVGGPFYGYTF.

The chain is built from TRBV29-1 and TRBJ2-1, with D perhaps given as TRBD1 or TRBD2 (5 bases each). The CDR3 extends over 15 amino acids. V lost 4 bases and J lost 8, with 21 bases in between. The V gene's germline CDR1 is SQVTM and CDR2 ANQGSEA. CDR3 region: CSVGGLGDLGDEQFF. The DNA of the CDR3 is TGCAGCGTTGGGGGGTTGGGAGACCTTGGGGATGAGCAGTTCTTC.

The gene calls are TRBV7-9 and TRBJ2-1; D tentatively reads TRBD1 or TRBD2 (5 bases each). Per the germline V gene, CDR1 is SEHNR and CDR2 is FQNEAQ (reference sequence). The CDR3 length is 14 residues. V dropped 3 bases and J dropped 6 bases, with 12 bases sitting between them. The CDR3 coding sequence is TGTGCCAGCAGCTTCGGGACCAGGATCAATGAGCAGTTCTTC. Translating gives CASSFGTRINEQFF. The full variable domain, rest sourced from reference TRBV7-9 and TRBJ2-1, is DTGVSQNPRHKITKRGQNVTFRCDPISEHNRLYWYRQTLGQGPEFLTYFQNEAQLEKSRLLSDRFSAERPKGSFSTLEIQRTEQGDSAMYLCASSFGTRINEQFFGPGTRLTVL.

The chain recombines TRBV5-1 with TRBJ1-2; weak D call: TRBD1 (6 bases). Trimming took 5 bases from V and 4 from J, leaving 18 bases between them. Germline CDR1 and CDR2: SGHRS and YFSETQ. The CDR3 sequence is 15 residues long. CDR3 bases: TGCGCCAGCAGTTACGGGACACCGGGGGGCTATGGCTACACCTTC. Its translation is CASSYGTPGGYGYTF.

This chain connects TRBV2 to TRBJ2-7; D remains unclear. Trimming took 3 bases from V and 0 from J, leaving 15 bases between them. CDR3 length: 16 residues. Germline values: CDR1 SNHLY, CDR2 FYNNEI. CDR3 nucleotide sequence: TGTGCCAGCAGTGACGACACCTCGACGACCTCCTACGAGCAGTACTTC. It yields the protein CASSDDTSTTSYEQYF.

The table lists this clone with a few counts. The rearrangement links TRBV13 to TRBJ2-1; no reliable D call. The CDR3 length is 15 residues. From germline, CDR1 is PRHDT and CDR2 FYEKMQ (reference sequence). Trimming left V 5 bases short and J 0 bases short, with 11 bases between. Here the CDR3 DNA reads TGTGCCAGCAGCCCCATAAAGGGCTCCTACAATGAGCAGTTCTTC. This sequence encodes CASSPIKGSYNEQFF. Combining the CDR3 with reference TRBV13 and TRBJ2-1 gives the whole variable domain AAGVIQSPRHLIKEKRETATLKCYPIPRHDTVYWYQQGPGQDPQFLISFYEKMQSDKGSIPDRFSAQQFSDYHSELNMSSLELGDSALYFCASSPIKGSYNEQFFGPGTRLTVL.

V gene TRBV4-3 combines with J gene TRBJ2-1, with 8 bases that match TRBD2. Germline values: CDR1 LGHNA, CDR2 YSLEER. This CDR3 has 19 amino acids. V was clipped by 0 bases and J by 0 bases; unmatched bases: 10. The CDR3 is CASSQDFGRDLSSYNEQFF. The CDR3 DNA reads TGCGCCAGCAGCCAAGATTTCGGGAGGGATTTGAGCTCCTACAATGAGCAGTTCTTC.

The chain has TRBV2 and TRBJ2-6; no reliable D call. The CDR3 is made up of 14 amino acids. Germline V gene sequence: CDR1 SNHLY, CDR2 FYNNEI. V was clipped by 4 bases and J by 0 bases, with 4 bases between them. CDR3 DNA sequence: TGTGCCAGCAGTGTGGGCTCTGGGGCCAACGTCCTGACTTTC. Protein sequence: CASSVGSGANVLTF.

V and J are TRBV6-5 and TRBJ1-4, with no clear D. Germline V gene data show CDR1 as MNHEY and CDR2 as SVGAGI. The V end was cut by 2 bases, the J end by 0 bases, with 7 bases between. The CDR3 has 15 residues. DNA of the CDR3: TGTGCCAGCAGTTACACGAGAACAACTAATGAAAAACTGTTTTTT. Translated, it gives CASSYTRTTNEKLFF.

CDR3 amino acids: CATSRDLAGGTDTQYF. CDR3 sequence (DNA): TGTGCCACCAGCAGAGATCTAGCGGGAGGTACAGATACGCAGTATTTT. V gene TRBV15 combines with J gene TRBJ2-3; 11 nucleotides align to TRBD2. With 0 bases clipped from V and 3 bases from J, the junction kept 2 bases outside the gene matches. The CDR3 extends over 16 amino acids. The germline V gene encodes CDR1 LNHNV and CDR2 YYDKDF (reference sequence).

The rearrangement uses TRBV11-2 and TRBJ2-1, with 8 bases that match TRBD1. Unmatched junction bases numbered 16, after V lost 4 bases and J lost 8 bases. The CDR3 extends over 17 amino acids. CDR1 is SGHAT and CDR2 is FQNNGV in the germline V gene. In DNA form, the CDR3 reads TGTGCCAGCAGCTCCGGAGGACAGGGAGTATGGAGTGATGAGCAGTTCTTC. Translating it yields CASSSGGQGVWSDEQFF.

The chain recombines TRBV7-2 with TRBJ2-5; D call uncertain. The V gene lost 5 bases and the J gene lost 2 bases, with 12 bases spanning the gap. CDR1 and CDR2 (germline): SGHTA, FQGNSA. The CDR3 has 14 residues. The CDR3 reads CASSQWAIQETQYF. The CDR3 DNA sequence: TGTGCCAGCAGCCAATGGGCCATTCAAGAGACCCAGTACTTC. Looking up the rest from reference TRBV7-2 and TRBJ2-5 gives the full variable domain: GAGVSQSPSNKVTEKGKDVELRCDPISGHTALYWYRQSLGQGLEFLIYFQGNSAPDKSGLPSDRFSAERTGGSVSTLTIQRTQQEDSAVYLCASSQWAIQETQYFGPGTRLLVL.

The chain is built from TRBV19 and TRBJ1-5; D gene unclear. Per germline, CDR1 LNHDA and CDR2 SQIVND (reference sequence). With 0 bases removed from V and 0 bases from J, the gap between germline ends came to 12 bases. The CDR3 consists of 17 residues. The CDR3 reads CASSIEAKAHSNQPQHF. CDR3 sequence (DNA): TGTGCCAGTAGTATAGAGGCGAAGGCCCATAGCAATCAGCCCCAGCATTTT.

V usage is TRBV2 and J usage is TRBJ2-6, with D possibly matching TRBD1 (5 bases). V was shortened by 3 bases and J by 1 base, with 16 bases between the two germline ends. Germline lookup yields CDR1 SNHLY and CDR2 FYNNEI. There are 18 residues in the CDR3. Here the CDR3 DNA reads TGTGCCAGCAGTGATTTTACAACAGGCCGTTCTGGGGCCAACGTCCTGACTTTC. It is translated as CASSDFTTGRSGANVLTF.